This TCR beta chain was sequenced for a study of T cell repertoires in cytomegalovirus infection. This CDR3 spans 15 amino acids. Trimming removed 3 bases at V and 0 bases at J, with 9 bases between. The V gene's germline CDR1 is LNHDA and CDR2 SQIVND (reference sequence). Concerning this clonotype: Its antigen is currently unknown.

General study results and limits: Dominating the ex vivo response were HLA-C-restricted CMV-specific TCR beta clonotypes.

TCRdb analysed the reads with MiXCR anew, one entry per CDR3 protein. The data show about 920,000 distinct CDR3 sequences, with 25% to 40% seen just once and roughly 13% held by the top ten. The TCR comes from a human donor in good health (CMV status not recorded). Some clones in this sample may be carry-over from other donors' samples. Source: cultured CD8+ T cells from PBMCs, taken from culture after CMV antigen stimulation. The V gene is TRBV19, the J gene TRBJ1-5; D unclear. CDR3 in DNA: TGTGCCAGTAGTATGTGGGAAGGTAGCAATCAGCCCCAGCATTTT. Translation: CASSMWEGSNQPQHF.